This record covers a single T cell receptor (beta chain). The antigen is not known. V shed 3 bases and J 5 bases; nucleotides not matched to a gene: 14. Germline loops: CDR1 MDHEN, CDR2 SYDVKM. CDR3 length: 17 residues. These data originate in a study of OX40 agonist ivuxolimab in advanced cancers. Study overall: Partial responses, seen in three patients, involved one hepatocellular carcinoma and two cutaneous melanomas.

Patients were ruled out by autoimmune disease history or systemic immunosuppression. Broader study findings: The antigens recognized by the expanded peripheral T cells, that is their antigen specificity, were not determined. Partial responders treated at 0.1-3.0 mg/kg exhibited clonal expansion among the lowest measured.

TCRdb's table, derived via immunoSEQ multiplex PCR, lists solely in-frame clones and lacks some. The sample includes 55,000 to 65,000 clones, 85% of them seen just once. The sequencing used CD4+ or CD8+ T cells sorted from blood, collected in a trial of the OX40 agonist ivuxolimab. This clonotype originated in an adult with an advanced solid tumor such as melanoma, head and neck, liver or kidney cancer. This chain links TRBV28 with TRBJ2-7; TRBD2 matches 9 bases. In DNA form, the CDR3 reads TGTGCCAGCAGTTTGTTCGCCGCGAGCGGGAGGAAAAACGAGCAGTACTTC. Residues: CASSLFAASGRKNEQYF. The full variable domain, completed using reference TRBV28 and TRBJ2-7, is DVKVTQSSRYLVKRTGEKVFLECVQDMDHENMFWYRQDPGLGLRLIYFSYDVKMKEKGDIPEGYSVSREKKERFSLILESASTNQTSMYLCASSLFAASGRKNEQYFGPGTRLTVT.